Listed below are T cell receptor beta chains from one sample, sequenced in a study of regulatory T cells in long-lasting Graves disease. MiXCR, run by TCRdb on the multiplex PCR reads, gives a single entry per CDR3 protein. This table holds about 460,000 distinct CDR3 sequences, roughly 15% found once. These sequences were also reported in another study, on T cells in Graves' hyperthyroidism and ophthalmopathy.

Here the sequenced sample was peripheral blood mononuclear cells (PBMCs), taken at new diagnosis, from a patient treated with antithyroid drugs. Receptors were obtained from a woman aged 50 to 65 with Graves disease. The CDR3 runs from the conserved cysteine through the conserved F or W. The D gene is left open where the match is weak. The size of a clone is reported for some rows only, either as once, few or many, or as a class for expanded clones.

NA	TRBV5-4	NA	TRBJ1-5	CASSDGKGPQHF	TGTGCCAGCAGCGATGGCAAAGGGCCCCAGCATTTT
TRBD1	TRBV28	NA	TRBJ2-2	CASSSNRGRSTGELFF	TGTGCCAGCAGTTCTAACAGGGGGCGCTCAACCGGGGAGCTGTTTTTT
NA	TRBV19	NA	TRBJ2-2	CASGAVNTGELFF	TGTGCCAGTGGAGCGGTGAACACCGGGGAGCTGTTTTTT
NA	TRBV6-5	once	TRBJ1-3	CASSYSYASSGDTIYF	TGTGCCAGCAGTTACTCGTACGCAAGCTCTGGAGACACCATATATTTT
TRBD2	TRBV9	few	TRBJ2-7	CASSVRLAGEQYF	TGTGCCAGCAGCGTAAGACTAGCAGGCGAGCAGTACTTC
TRBD2	TRBV5-5	NA	TRBJ2-5	CASLRGVSGAQETQYF	TGTGCCAGCTTGAGGGGCGTTAGCGGGGCTCAAGAGACCCAGTACTTC
NA	TRBV6-7	few	TRBJ2-7	CASSTLRISYEQYF	TGTGCCAGCAGCACCCTCAGAATCTCCTACGAGCAGTACTTC
NA	TRBV5-6	NA	TRBJ2-7	CASSRKGRVTYEQYF	TGTGCCAGCAGCCGGAAGGGACGGGTAACCTACGAGCAGTACTTC
NA	TRBV6-2/TRBV6-3	many	TRBJ2-7	CASSDDLWNEQYF	TGTGCCAGCAGTGATGATCTCTGGAACGAGCAGTACTTC
TRBD2	TRBV7-9	few	TRBJ2-3	CASSPRLAGFGNTQYF	TGTGCCAGCAGCCCCCGACTAGCGGGATTTGGCAATACGCAGTATTTT
NA	TRBV3-1	many	TRBJ1-1	CASSQAQEHTEAFF	TGTGCCAGCAGCCAAGCACAAGAACACACTGAAGCTTTCTTT
NA	TRBV7-3	few	TRBJ2-3	CASSSQGLTDTQYF	TGTGCCAGCTCTAGCCAGGGCCTCACAGATACGCAGTATTTT
NA	TRBV7-2	many	TRBJ2-1	CASSLAGATYNEQFF	TGTGCCAGCAGCTTAGCGGGAGCGACCTACAATGAGCAGTTCTTC
TRBD1	TRBV7-3	few	TRBJ2-7	CASSLALTGGHEQYF	TGTGCCAGCAGCTTAGCTCTCACAGGGGGCCACGAGCAGTACTTC
TRBD2	TRBV2	many	TRBJ2-2	CASSLGLAGLKELFF	TGTGCCAGCAGCCTGGGACTAGCGGGTCTAAAGGAGCTGTTTTTT
NA	TRBV19	NA	TRBJ1-2	CASSFRSYGYTF	TGTGCCAGTTCCTTTAGGAGTTATGGCTACACCTTC
TRBD2	TRBV11-2	many	TRBJ2-7	CASSLAVTSGSYEQYF	TGTGCCAGCAGCTTAGCGGTGACTAGCGGCTCCTACGAGCAGTACTTC
NA	TRBV9	many	TRBJ2-1	CASSVGGNSYNEQFF	TGTGCCAGCAGCGTAGGAGGAAACTCCTACAATGAGCAGTTCTTC
NA	TRBV28	many	TRBJ2-7	CASSSFSYEQYF	TGTGCCAGCAGTTCATTCTCCTACGAGCAGTACTTC
NA	TRBV12-3/TRBV12-4	many	TRBJ2-3	CASSFIRTQYF	TGTGCCAGCAGTTTCATACGTACGCAGTATTTT
NA	TRBV19	few	TRBJ2-1	CASSIPWSGGGDEQFF	TGTGCCAGTAGTATCCCCTGGAGCGGAGGGGGAGATGAGCAGTTCTTC
NA	TRBV30	NA	TRBJ2-5	CAWAHGGLGTQYF	TGTGCCTGGGCCCACGGGGGTCTCGGGACCCAGTACTTC
NA	TRBV14	NA	TRBJ2-3	CASSQEADTDTQYF	TGTGCCAGCAGCCAAGAAGCGGACACAGATACGCAGTATTTT
NA	TRBV19	NA	TRBJ1-6	CASSIADSPLHF	TGTGCCAGTAGTATAGCGGATTCACCCCTCCACTTT
TRBD1	TRBV5-1	many	TRBJ2-7	CASSLSQGIEYEQYF	TGCGCCAGCAGCCTATCACAGGGGATAGAGTACGAGCAGTACTTC
NA	TRBV6-9	NA	TRBJ1-1	CASSYVRGMGADTEAFF	TGTGCCAGCAGTTACGTGAGGGGGATGGGGGCGGACACTGAAGCTTTCTTT
NA	TRBV20-1	few	TRBJ2-1	CSARVGGAVSYNEQFF	TGCAGTGCTAGAGTTGGTGGAGCGGTCTCCTACAATGAGCAGTTCTTC
TRBD1	TRBV6-2/TRBV6-3	many	TRBJ2-3	CASSYQDRGRDTQYF	TGTGCCAGCAGTTACCAGGACAGGGGAAGGGATACGCAGTATTTT
NA	TRBV10-2	many	TRBJ1-2	CASSSSGRASYTF	TGCGCCAGCAGTTCATCCGGCCGCGCTAGCTACACCTTC
TRBD1	TRBV9	NA	TRBJ2-7	CASSVSGTGTNEQYF	TGTGCCAGCAGCGTTTCCGGGACAGGGACCAACGAGCAGTACTTC
TRBD1	TRBV24-1	NA	TRBJ1-5	CATPTGLSNQPQHF	TGTGCCACCCCGACAGGGCTTAGCAATCAGCCCCAGCATTTT
NA	TRBV28	many	TRBJ1-5	CASTFPRGNQPQHF	TGTGCCAGCACCTTCCCCAGAGGCAATCAGCCCCAGCATTTT
TRBD2	TRBV6-5	NA	TRBJ2-3	CASSYSGTSGILTDTQYF	TGTGCCAGCAGTTACTCCGGGACTAGCGGGATTCTCACAGATACGCAGTATTTT
NA	TRBV12-3/TRBV12-4	many	TRBJ2-7	CASSPKGTSIKQYF	TGTGCCAGCAGTCCCAAAGGGACATCGATCAAGCAGTACTTC
TRBD2	TRBV7-7	few	TRBJ2-7	CASSSQSTGLAGVEQYF	TGTGCCAGCAGCTCCCAATCTACGGGACTAGCGGGAGTCGAGCAGTACTTC
TRBD1	TRBV29-1	NA	TRBJ1-2	CSVSQGAASNYGYTF	TGCAGCGTCTCCCAGGGGGCCGCCTCTAACTATGGCTACACCTTC
NA	TRBV12-3/TRBV12-4	few	TRBJ1-2	CASSPVAGGLNYGYTF	TGTGCCAGCAGCCCCGTGGCGGGGGGCCTTAACTATGGCTACACCTTC
NA	TRBV5-1	many	TRBJ2-1	CASSLASGEQFF	TGCGCCAGCAGCTTGGCTTCTGGTGAGCAGTTCTTC
NA	TRBV5-1	few	TRBJ2-3	CASSGLNTDTQYF	TGCGCCAGCAGCGGGCTGAACACAGATACGCAGTATTTT
NA	TRBV28	NA	TRBJ2-6	CASSLLAQSSGANVLTF	TGTGCCAGCAGTTTGCTAGCGCAGAGCTCTGGGGCCAACGTCCTGACTTTC
NA	TRBV27	many	TRBJ2-7	CASSNGYEQYF	TGTGCCAGCAGCAACGGATACGAGCAGTACTTC
TRBD1	TRBV12-3/TRBV12-4	many	TRBJ2-3	CASSAGTGSTDTQYF	TGTGCCAGCAGTGCCGGGACAGGCAGCACAGATACGCAGTATTTT
NA	TRBV18	many	TRBJ2-3	CASSQTGDSTDTQYF	TGTGCCAGCTCACAGACCGGAGATAGCACAGATACGCAGTATTTT